Below, 10 T cell receptor beta chains from the same sample are listed, as sequenced in a study of OX40 agonist ivuxolimab in advanced cancers. Sequenced by immunoSEQ multiplex PCR; TCRdb stores in-frame clones only, minus some. This table has roughly 97,000 clones, roughly 89% appearing once. The starting material was CD4+ or CD8+ T cells sorted from blood, obtained in a trial of the OX40 agonist ivuxolimab. Receptors were obtained from an adult with an advanced solid tumor such as melanoma, head and neck, liver or kidney cancer.

This clone was seen a handful of times. The chain combines TRBV7-6 with TRBJ1-3; D may be TRBD1 (5 bases). The V end was cut by 4 bases, the J end by 0 bases, with 13 bases between. Germline assignment: CDR1 SGHVS and CDR2 FNYEAQ. The CDR3 consists of 16 residues. DNA of the CDR3: TGTGCCAGCAGCTCAGGTGGGGCAAGCTCTGGAAACACCATATATTTT. Residues: CASSSGGASSGNTIYF.

The chain recombines TRBV2 with TRBJ1-5, with TRBD1 matching over 7 bases. Trimming at V came to 6 bases and at J to 3 bases, leaving 11 bases not matched to a gene. Germline CDR1 reads SNHLY; CDR2 reads FYNNEI. The CDR3 loop spans 16 amino acids. CDR3: CASSSRDRAFNQPQHF. For the CDR3, the DNA is TGTGCCAGCAGCTCAAGAGACAGGGCCTTCAATCAGCCCCAGCATTTT.

The sample holds one count of this clone. The chain links TRBV29-1 to TRBJ1-2; tentative D call: TRBD1 (5 bases). The germline V gene has CDR1 SQVTM and CDR2 ANQGSEA. V lost 4 bases and J 5 bases, leaving 8 bases between the germline ends. The CDR3 extends over 11 amino acids. In DNA, the CDR3 is TGCAGCGTTGGTTCAGGGTATGGCTACACCTTC. This translates into CSVGSGYGYTF.

The chain is built from TRBV15 and TRBJ2-7, with D perhaps matching TRBD1 (5 bases). Trimming took off 0 bases at V and 5 bases at J, with 17 bases between the two ends. CDR3 size: 16 residues. CDR1 is LNHNV and CDR2 is YYDKDF in the germline V gene (reference sequence). The CDR3: CATSRDRSVGQDEQYF. For the CDR3, the DNA is TGTGCCACCAGCAGAGATAGGTCCGTGGGGCAAGACGAGCAGTACTTC. Filled out from reference TRBV15 and TRBJ2-7, the complete variable domain reads DAMVIQNPRYQVTQFGKPVTLSCSQTLNHNVMYWYQQKSSQAPKLLFHYYDKDFNNEADTPDNFQSRRPNTSFCFLDIRSPGLGDTAMYLCATSRDRSVGQDEQYFGPGTRLTVT.

The chain employs TRBV6-6 and TRBJ2-7, with 8 bases fitting TRBD1. The J segment lost 1 base and the V segment lost 5 bases, leaving 7 bases of the junction unmatched. Looked up from germline, CDR1 is MNHNY and CDR2 is SVGAGI (reference sequence). This CDR3 is 15 amino acids long. The DNA for the CDR3 is TGTGCCAGCAGTGGGCGGGACAGGAATTCCTACGAGCAGTACTTC. Translated: CASSGRDRNSYEQYF.

The genes are TRBV5-1 and TRBJ2-5, with D tentatively TRBD2 (5 bases). Deletions cut 1 base from V and 7 bases from J, with 14 bases between. This CDR3 spans 14 amino acids. The V gene's germline CDR1 is SGHRS and CDR2 YFSETQ. The CDR3 sequence: CASSLLRSRGTQYF. The CDR3 region has the DNA TGCGCCAGCAGCTTGTTGCGCAGCCGGGGGACCCAGTACTTC.

The chain carries TRBV4-3 and TRBJ2-6; D is undetermined. V lost 0 bases, J lost 1 base, and 13 bases lay in between. CDR1 LGHNA and CDR2 YSLEER come from the germline V gene. This CDR3 has 18 residues. The CDR3 spells CASSQDLHSSSGANVLTF. Written as DNA, the CDR3 is TGCGCCAGCAGCCAAGATCTGCACAGTTCATCTGGGGCCAACGTCCTGACTTTC.

The rearrangement joins TRBV7-9 to TRBJ2-1; D ambiguous. The germline V gene has CDR1 SEHNR and CDR2 FQNEAQ (reference sequence). Trimming took off 6 bases at V and 4 bases at J, with 7 bases between the two ends. The CDR3 contains 12 residues. Here the CDR3 reads CASRLQYNEQFF. The CDR3 DNA reads as TGTGCCAGCAGGTTACAGTACAATGAGCAGTTCTTC. The whole variable domain, remainder taken from reference TRBV7-9 and TRBJ2-1, is DTGVSQNPRHKITKRGQNVTFRCDPISEHNRLYWYRQTLGQGPEFLTYFQNEAQLEKSRLLSDRFSAERPKGSFSTLEIQRTEQGDSAMYLCASRLQYNEQFFGPGTRLTVL.

This chain joins TRBV18 and TRBJ2-3, with D hard to call. The CDR3 runs 11 residues. Per the germline V gene, CDR1 is KGHSH and CDR2 is LQKENI. V gave up 1 base and J gave up 5 bases, with 1 base separating them. This CDR3 is CASSPQDTQYF. The CDR3 DNA reads TGTGCCAGCTCACCACAAGATACGCAGTATTTT.

The rearrangement links TRBV7-8 to TRBJ2-7; D not resolved. V was pared by 3 bases and J by 6 bases, with 9 bases between. Germline assignment: CDR1 SGHVS and CDR2 FQNEAQ. The CDR3 is 12 amino acids. For the CDR3, the DNA is TGTGCCAGCAGCTTCTGGGGAAGCGAGCAGTACTTC. Amino acid sequence: CASSFWGSEQYF.